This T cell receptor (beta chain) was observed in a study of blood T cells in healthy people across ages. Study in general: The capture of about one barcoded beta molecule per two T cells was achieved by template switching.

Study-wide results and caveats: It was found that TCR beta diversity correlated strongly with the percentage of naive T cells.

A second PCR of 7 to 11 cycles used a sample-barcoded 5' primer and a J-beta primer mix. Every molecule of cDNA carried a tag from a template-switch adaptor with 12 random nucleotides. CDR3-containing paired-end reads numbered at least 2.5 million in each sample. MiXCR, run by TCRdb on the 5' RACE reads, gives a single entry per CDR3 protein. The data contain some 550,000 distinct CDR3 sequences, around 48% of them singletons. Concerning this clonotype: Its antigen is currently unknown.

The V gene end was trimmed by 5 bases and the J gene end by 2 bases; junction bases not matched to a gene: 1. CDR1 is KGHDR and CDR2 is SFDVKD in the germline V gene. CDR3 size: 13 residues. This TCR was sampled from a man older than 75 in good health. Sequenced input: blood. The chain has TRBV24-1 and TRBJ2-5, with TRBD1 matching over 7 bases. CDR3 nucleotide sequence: TGTGCCACCAGTGGACAGGGTCAAGAGACCCAGTACTTC. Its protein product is CATSGQGQETQYF.